Each of the 29 T cell receptor beta chains below was sequenced from the same sample in a study of blood T cell repertoires in COVID-19. Libraries were prepared by immunoSEQ multiplex PCR; TCRdb keeps only in-frame clonotypes and omits some of them. The sample has roughly 67,000 clones, over 75% seen once. Sequencing input: peripheral blood. These receptors originate from a man aged 50 to 60 with acute or convalescent COVID-19.

The V gene is TRBV30, the J gene TRBJ1-5, with 10 bases that match TRBD1. Germline values: CDR1 GTSNPN, CDR2 SVGIG (reference sequence). With V trimmed by 5 bases and J by 4 bases, 5 bases remained unmatched. The CDR3 is 14 amino acids. For the CDR3, the DNA is TGTGCCTGGGACTTGGGACAGGGGAATCAGCCCCAGCATTTT. Protein product: CAWDLGQGNQPQHF.

The chain recombines TRBV23-1 with TRBJ2-2, with 9 bases matching TRBD1. TRBV23-1 is an ORF, with its function uncertain. Losses at the gene ends were 11 bases for V and 1 base for J; bases not matched to a gene: 5. The CDR3 is 14 residues long. CDR3 nucleotide sequence: TGCGCCTGCGACAGGGGGAGGAACACCGGGGAGCTGTTTTTT. It codes for CACDRGRNTGELFF.

The rearrangement uses TRBV7-3 and TRBJ2-7, with TRBD2 matching over 10 bases. Trimming took 5 bases from V and 0 from J; bases not matched to a gene: 4. The CDR3 length is 15 residues. Germline V gives CDR1 SGHTA, CDR2 FQGTGA. The chain's CDR3 is CASSRSGGPSYEQYF. CDR3 nucleotide sequence: TGTGCCAGCAGCCGTAGCGGGGGGCCCTCCTACGAGCAGTACTTC.

This chain connects TRBV18 to TRBJ2-3; weak D call: TRBD1 (5 bases). The germline V gene has CDR1 KGHSH and CDR2 LQKENI. Trimming shortened V by 2 bases and J by 3 bases, and 12 bases separated the two germline ends. The CDR3 spans 15 residues. The CDR3 DNA reads TGTGCCAGCTCACCAAGGGGCGGTGGTACAGATACGCAGTATTTT. Translated: CASSPRGGGTDTQYF.

The chain combines TRBV5-4 with TRBJ1-3, with D perhaps TRBD1 (5 bases). The ends were cut back, 2 bases at V and 4 bases at J, with 7 bases in the middle. The germline V gene has CDR1 SGHNT and CDR2 YYREEE (reference sequence). The CDR3 totals 13 residues. The CDR3 region is CASSFQGGNTIYF. In DNA form, the CDR3 reads TGTGCCAGCAGCTTTCAGGGAGGAAACACCATATATTTT.

J is TRBJ2-7 and V is TRBV6-5; TRBD1 might be the D (6 bases). From germline, CDR1 is MNHEY and CDR2 SVGAGI. There are 14 residues in the CDR3. Trimming removed 1 base from V and 0 bases from J, with 7 bases in between. The CDR3 DNA reads as TGTGCCAGCAGTTACTGGGGGCCCTCCTACGAGCAGTACTTC. Translation: CASSYWGPSYEQYF.

The chain couples TRBV7-9 to TRBJ2-5; tentatively, D is TRBD1 (8 bases). This CDR3 spans 15 amino acids. Germline assignment: CDR1 SEHNR and CDR2 FQNEAQ (reference sequence). Trimming took 1 base from V and 5 from J, leaving 14 bases between them. The CDR3: CASSLGDRGGETQYF. CDR3 DNA: TGTGCCAGCAGCTTAGGTGACAGGGGAGGGGAGACCCAGTACTTC.

The V call is TRBV6-4, the J call TRBJ2-1; 7 bases align to TRBD2. From germline, CDR1 is MRHNA and CDR2 SNTAGT. The length of the CDR3 is 15 residues. Unmatched junction bases numbered 13, after V lost 10 bases and J lost 4 bases. CDR3 nucleotide sequence: TGTGCCACACGACCTTGGGGGGGGTCTTACAATGAGCAGTTCTTC. Translated: CATRPWGGSYNEQFF.

This clone has just a few counts. V is TRBV3-1 (or the pseudogene TRBV3-2) and J is TRBJ2-2, with a possible D match to TRBD2 (6 bases). V shed 4 bases and J shed 4 bases, with 10 bases lying between them. Germline V gene sequence: CDR1 LGHDT, CDR2 YNNKEL (reference sequence). The CDR3 length is 14 residues. As DNA, the CDR3 is TGTGCCAGCAGCCGCGGGGTAGTCACCGGGGAGCTGTTTTTT. Translated: CASSRGVVTGELFF.

This chain links TRBV5-1 with TRBJ2-1, with TRBD1 matching 9 bases. The CDR3 totals 15 residues. Looked up from germline, CDR1 is SGHRS and CDR2 is YFSETQ. Germline trimming cut 1 base from V and 6 bases from J; bases unmatched to any gene: 5. The CDR3 coding sequence is TGCGCCAGCAGCTTGAATACAGGGGGCTTCAATGAGCAGTTCTTC. Amino acid sequence: CASSLNTGGFNEQFF.

The chain recombines TRBV11-2 with TRBJ2-3; no clear D gene. The V gene lost 0 bases and the J gene lost 5 bases, with 21 bases spanning the gap. In germline, CDR1 is SGHAT, CDR2 FQNNGV. CDR3 length equals 18 residues. The CDR3 loop reads CASSLDEVEPTWQDTQYF. The CDR3 region has the DNA TGTGCCAGCAGCTTAGACGAGGTAGAACCCACGTGGCAAGATACGCAGTATTTT.

The rearrangement uses TRBV2 and TRBJ1-5; weak D call: TRBD1 (5 bases). Per germline, CDR1 SNHLY and CDR2 FYNNEI. V lost 6 bases and J 0 bases, leaving 12 bases between the germline ends. The CDR3 consists of 15 residues. CDR3 nucleotide sequence: TGTGCCAGCAGGCGATTCAGGGATAGCAATCAGCCCCAGCATTTT. Protein sequence: CASRRFRDSNQPQHF.

This clone was seen a single time. The genes are TRBV18 and TRBJ1-3, with 8 bases fitting TRBD1. Trimming removed 9 bases from V and 9 bases from J; junction bases left unmatched: 13. This CDR3 spans 14 amino acids. In germline, CDR1 is KGHSH, CDR2 LQKENI. This CDR3 reads CASSTGTGGITIYF. CDR3 sequence (DNA): TGTGCCAGTTCTACCGGGACAGGCGGTATCACCATATATTTT.

Here the CDR3 reads CASSDPTVIAGGPYNEQFF. The CDR3 DNA sequence: TGTGCCAGCAGTGACCCGACAGTTATAGCGGGGGGCCCCTACAATGAGCAGTTCTTC. V usage is TRBV6-1 and J usage is TRBJ2-1, with 10 bases fitting TRBD2. V was pared by 3 bases and J by 2 bases, with 13 bases of the junction left unmatched. Germline loops: CDR1 MNHNS, CDR2 SASEGT. The CDR3 contains 19 residues.

The genes are TRBV12-2 and TRBJ2-7; TRBD1, the table's D call, lacks a check against the DNA. TRBV12-2 is termed a pseudogene. The CDR3 spans 17 residues. CDR3 in amino acids: CASRTPSGTGAREEQYV. CDR3 in DNA: TGTGCAAGTCGTACACCATCCGGGACAGGGGCCCGTGAGGAGCAGTACGTC.

The chain joins TRBV6-1 to TRBJ2-2; 9 bases are shared with TRBD2. J was trimmed by 2 bases and V by 1 base; bases with no gene match: 2. The CDR3 is made up of 16 amino acids. Germline-derived CDR1 and CDR2 are MNHNS and SASEGT. In nucleotides, the CDR3 is TGTGCCAGCAGTGAAGGACTAGCGGTCAACACCGGGGAGCTGTTTTTT. It encodes CASSEGLAVNTGELFF.

The CDR3 nucleotides read TGTGCCAGCAGCTCCTGGGCCACCAGGGATACGCAGTATTTT. This translates into CASSSWATRDTQYF. This chain connects TRBV5-4 to TRBJ2-3; D is unresolved. The germline V and J ends were trimmed by 3 bases and 6 bases, with 14 bases remaining between them. This CDR3 has 14 amino acids. CDR1 SGHNT and CDR2 YYREEE come from the germline V gene (reference sequence).

The genes are TRBV6-4 and TRBJ1-2; 10 bases line up with TRBD1. Germline CDR1 is MRHNA and CDR2 is SNTAGT. V dropped 6 bases and J dropped 5; count of bases not matched to a gene: 18. CDR3 length: 18 amino acids. CDR3 in amino acids: CASSPSWGTGANKYGYTF. The CDR3 nucleotides are TGTGCCAGCAGCCCTAGTTGGGGGACAGGGGCTAACAAATATGGCTACACCTTC.

This chain uses TRBV19 with TRBJ1-2, with 7 positions matching TRBD1. CDR1 is LNHDA, CDR2 SQIVND, per germline (reference sequence). CDR3 length: 14 amino acids. Trimming removed 4 bases from V and 7 bases from J; junction bases left unmatched: 9. The CDR3 sequence is CASSTTTGSGGYTF. CDR3 DNA: TGTGCCAGTAGTACTACGACAGGGTCAGGTGGCTACACCTTC.

This chain joins TRBV6-5 and TRBJ2-7, with D tentatively TRBD1 (7 bases). The CDR3 extends over 15 amino acids. Looked up from germline, CDR1 is MNHEY and CDR2 is SVGAGI. V was clipped by 8 bases and J by 3 bases, with 20 bases between them. CDR3 in amino acids: CASSEGTVNYYEQYV. The CDR3 DNA is TGTGCCAGCTCGGAGGGGACAGTGAACTACTACGAGCAGTACGTC.

This sequence joins TRBV9 and TRBJ2-3; the match to TRBD2 covers 7 bases. The ends lost 4 bases at V and 1 base at J; junction bases unmatched: 6. Per the germline V gene, CDR1 is SGDLS and CDR2 is YYNGEE. The CDR3 length is 15 residues. DNA of the CDR3: TGTGCCAGCAGCATCGGACTAGTTGGCACAGATACGCAGTATTTT. It yields the protein CASSIGLVGTDTQYF.

The rearrangement uses TRBV4-1 and TRBJ2-6; 7 bases are a match to TRBD1. Germline V CDR1 and CDR2: MGHRA, YSYEKL. CDR3 length: 20 residues. Trimming cost V 3 bases and J 0 bases; bases outside gene matches: 14. The CDR3 region has the DNA TGCGCCAGCAGCCACAACGTTCCAGGACAGGCCGCCTCTGGGGCCAACGTCCTGACTTTC. As protein: CASSHNVPGQAASGANVLTF.

The V and J genes are TRBV9 and TRBJ2-5, with D possibly TRBD2 on 5 matching bases. Germline V gene sequence: CDR1 SGDLS, CDR2 YYNGEE. The CDR3 loop spans 15 amino acids. Trimming took off 0 bases at V and 4 bases at J, with 13 bases between the two ends. The CDR3 DNA is TGTGCCAGCAGCGTAGCAGGTCAGAGGGCAGAGACCCAGTACTTC. Protein product: CASSVAGQRAETQYF.

CDR3 residues: CIQGAPPAEQFF. CDR3 coding DNA: TGCATACAGGGGGCCCCACCGGCTGAGCAGTTCTTC. The chain employs TRBV29-1 and TRBJ2-1, with TRBD1 matching 9 bases. The CDR3 runs to 12 residues. Germline loops: CDR1 SQVTM, CDR2 ANQGSEA.

This clone has only a few counts. The V gene is TRBV12-5, the J gene TRBJ1-3; TRBD1 matches 7 bases. With 4 bases clipped from V and 7 bases from J, the junction kept 7 bases outside the gene matches. The CDR3 has 14 amino acids. Germline V lookup: CDR1 LGHNT, CDR2 FRNRAP. The CDR3 DNA reads as TGTGCTAGTGGTTCAGGACAGGTTGGGAACACCATATATTTT. This translates into CASGSGQVGNTIYF.

The chain joins TRBV24-1 to TRBJ2-1, with D uncertain. The germline gives CDR1 KGHDR, CDR2 SFDVKD. The CDR3 is 17 amino acids. Between the trimmed V and J ends, which lost 1 base and 4 bases, there was a span of 16 bases. Written as DNA, the CDR3 is TGTGCCACCAGTGATTTAAAAGCTGGTTCGAGTTACAATGAGCAGTTCTTC. This sequence encodes CATSDLKAGSSYNEQFF.

This clone appeared a few times. J is TRBJ2-5 and V is TRBV11-2, with 11 bases that match TRBD2. Per germline, CDR1 SGHAT and CDR2 FQNNGV. This CDR3 comprises 16 residues. J was trimmed by 0 bases and V by 5 bases; bases with no gene match: 5. CDR3 loop: CASSPRTSGYQETQYF. The CDR3 nucleotides read TGTGCCAGCAGCCCGAGGACTAGCGGGTACCAAGAGACCCAGTACTTC.

The genes are TRBV5-3 and TRBJ1-2, with a tentative D call TRBD1 (6 bases). TRBV5-3 is assigned to the ORF class and has an uncertain function. The germline V and J ends were trimmed by 2 bases and 8 bases, with 19 bases remaining between them. The CDR3 loop spans 15 amino acids. CDR3 nucleotides: TGTGCCAGAAGCTTACAGGGAAGGGATTTGCGGGGCTACACCTTC. Protein: CARSLQGRDLRGYTF.

This clone has only one observation. The chain combines TRBV5-1 with TRBJ2-3, with D possibly matching TRBD1 (5 bases). This CDR3 has 15 residues. The V gene lost 0 bases and the J gene lost 3 bases, with 11 bases spanning the gap. Germline V gives CDR1 SGHRS, CDR2 YFSETQ. The CDR3 reads CASSLAPGHTDTQYF. Written as DNA, the CDR3 is TGCGCCAGCAGCTTGGCCCCAGGGCATACAGATACGCAGTATTTT.